This T cell receptor beta chain was found in a study of T cells in Graves' hyperthyroidism and ophthalmopathy. TCR beta CDR3 regions were amplified from RNA. Using the HTBI primer set, a first-round RT-PCR was run on the TCR CDR3. In TCRdb, the multiplex PCR reads were re-called with MiXCR into one record per CDR3 protein. The sample yields about 600,000 distinct CDR3 sequences, roughly a sixth seen once. This clonotype was counted between two and nine times. Trimming shortened V by 0 bases and J by 1 base, and 15 bases separated the two germline ends. Germline assignment: CDR1 MNHEY and CDR2 SVGAGI. The CDR3 runs 17 residues.

The chain combines TRBV6-5 with TRBJ1-1, with D possibly being TRBD1 (6 bases). This TCR was sampled from a middle-aged woman with Graves' ophthalmopathy. The specimen was blood. CDR3 residues: CASSYSGYGGANTEAFF. CDR3 bases: TGTGCCAGCAGTTACTCGGGATACGGGGGCGCGAACACTGAAGCTTTCTTT.